Sequencing of this T cell receptor (beta chain) was carried out in a study of vaccination effects on CD4 cells after COVID-19. The overall study: The participants, recipients of two vaccine doses, got either BNT162b2 or mRNA-1273. Whole-study results and caveats: Within healthy vaccinees, only 1 of 255 vaccine-induced clones displayed cross-reactivity with common cold coronaviruses. Few convalescent patients were studied, and early post-infection samples were lacking.

Repertoires were generated with immunoSEQ multiplex PCR, while TCRdb's copy carries only in-frame clones and drops some. The sample consists of 50,000 or so clones, 60% to 80% of them appearing once. Before any sequencing was done, the ViraFEST assay used viral peptide pools to expand antigen-specific CD4+ T cells. When around 10 days of culture had elapsed, CD4+ T cells were isolated. All vaccine recipients tested negative for nucleocapsid antibodies and had never contracted SARS-CoV-2 infection. About this clone: Antigen specificity is unknown.

Germline V lookup: CDR1 KGHDR, CDR2 SFDVKD. This CDR3 region has 15 residues. V was trimmed by 8 bases and J by 4 bases, leaving 17 bases between them. J is TRBJ2-1 and V is TRBV24-1; the D call may be TRBD1 or TRBD2 (5 bases each). Sequenced here: CD4+ T cells from PBMCs cultured with HCoV-OC43 spike peptides, sampled before COVID-19 vaccination. Subset described: HCoV-OC43 spike overlapping peptide pool stimulation. This TCR derives from a human donor who received a COVID-19 vaccine. The CDR3 here is CATTAGTVEYNEQFF. The CDR3 nucleotides read TGTGCCACCACCGCCGGGACGGTGGAATACAATGAGCAGTTCTTC.